This T cell receptor (beta chain) stems from a study of spatial heterogeneity in lung cancer. Study in general: Consistent detection of more beta-chain than alpha-chain sequences was observed.

This clonotype has a count of ten or more. Its antigen is not known. TCRdb processed the 5' RACE reads anew with MiXCR; each CDR3 protein has one entry. This table has about 4,900 distinct CDR3 sequences, just under 30% appearing once. Noted time point: sample taken at primary tumor resection. Study-wide results and caveats: Mutation tallies in tumors tracked expanded intratumoral alpha and beta TCR counts.

The CDR3 contains 16 residues. Trimming pared 3 bases from V and 0 bases from J, leaving 12 bases between. The clonotype originates from a female donor with early-stage non-small cell lung cancer. The chain is built from TRBV12-3 or TRBV12-4 and TRBJ1-3, with D unresolved. The source was lung tumor tissue, collected at surgery. The CDR3 DNA sequence: TGTGCCAGCAGTTTCTTCGGGCTCCTCTCTGGAAACACCATATATTTT. The encoded protein is CASSFFGLLSGNTIYF.